Each of the 32 T cell receptor beta chains below was sequenced from the same sample in a study of shared clonotypes between healthy human individuals. TCRdb's table, derived via immunoSEQ multiplex PCR, lists solely in-frame clones and lacks some. This table has over 400,000 clones, over 75% appearing once. Sample: PBMCs. These receptors all stem from a woman between 40 and 55 years old in good health. Some clones in this sample may be carry-over from other donors' samples.

The V gene is TRBV11-2, the J gene TRBJ2-7; D gene ambiguous. CDR3 length: 12 amino acids. The V gene lost 3 bases and the J gene lost 3 bases, with 6 bases spanning the gap. Germline loops: CDR1 SGHAT, CDR2 FQNNGV. The CDR3 DNA reads TGTGCCAGCAGCTTGGCACTCTACGAGCAGTACTTC. Translated: CASSLALYEQYF.

The rearrangement links TRBV5-1 to TRBJ2-2; D is perhaps TRBD2 (6 bases). There are 16 residues in the CDR3. V lost 0 bases to trimming and J lost 0 bases, with 9 bases between them. CDR1 and CDR2 from the germline V gene are SGHRS and YFSETQ. CDR3 sequence reads: CASSLGGLANTGELFF. The CDR3 DNA reads as TGCGCCAGCAGCTTGGGGGGACTGGCGAACACCGGGGAGCTGTTTTTT.

The CDR3 region is CASSSIGTAGNTIYF. The CDR3 DNA sequence: TGTGCCAGCAGTTCCATCGGGACAGCTGGAAACACCATATATTTT. The gene calls are TRBV28 and TRBJ1-3, with 7 bases matching TRBD1. Unmatched junction bases numbered 5, after V lost 4 bases and J lost 2 bases. CDR3 length: 15 amino acids. The germline CDR1 and CDR2 sequences are MDHEN and SYDVKM.

This clone was found a few times. This is likely an artifact of a read error, given a far larger clone one base away. The same CDR3 can be traced to other DNA sequences in this sample. This CDR3 is CASSQDLRSGGNTEAFF. DNA of the CDR3: TGTGCCAGCAGCCAAGACCTAAGGTCGGGGGGGAACACTGAAGCTTTCTTT. The chain uses TRBV4-2 and TRBJ1-1, with a possible D match to TRBD1 (5 bases). The CDR3 consists of 17 residues. From germline, CDR1 is LGHNA and CDR2 YNFKEQ. Trimming left V 0 bases short and J 1 base short, with 15 bases between.

With regard to this clone: A read error is likely here: a far larger clone is one base away. V is TRBV28 and J is TRBJ1-1; D remains unclear. Per germline, CDR1 MDHEN and CDR2 SYDVKM. CDR3 length equals 13 residues. V lost 6 bases and J lost 4, with 12 bases in between. CDR3 protein: CASSPLISTEAFF. The CDR3 nucleotides read TGTGCCAGCAGCCCCCTGATTAGCACTGAAGCTTTCTTT.

This chain uses TRBV14 with TRBJ1-2; perhaps TRBD1 as D (5 bases). The CDR3 runs to 13 residues. V shed 4 bases and J shed 9 bases, with 15 bases lying between them. CDR1 is SGHDN, CDR2 FVKESK, per germline. CDR3 sequence: CASSRTTRERYTF. CDR3 sequence (DNA): TGTGCCAGCAGCCGGACAACCAGGGAACGCTACACCTTC.

The V gene is TRBV30, the J gene TRBJ2-7; tentatively, D is TRBD1 or TRBD2 (5 bases each). V gave up 2 bases and J gave up 6 bases, with 20 bases separating them. The CDR3 is 15 amino acids. The V gene's germline CDR1 is GTSNPN and CDR2 SVGIG (reference sequence). CDR3 nucleotide sequence: TGTGCCTGGAGTACGTTGGGGCTACGGGGTCTCGAGCAGTACTTC. Translated: CAWSTLGLRGLEQYF.

This chain uses TRBV4-1 with TRBJ2-1, with D tentatively TRBD2 (6 bases). Germline lookup yields CDR1 MGHRA and CDR2 YSYEKL. V lost 5 bases and J lost 6, with 17 bases in between. This CDR3 comprises 15 residues. The CDR3 loop is CASSAFLRGLNEQFF. Here the CDR3 DNA reads TGCGCCAGCAGCGCCTTTTTGCGGGGCCTCAATGAGCAGTTCTTC.

J is TRBJ2-1 and V is TRBV2; maybe TRBD2 (6 bases). Deletions cut 3 bases from V and 6 bases from J, with 12 bases between. Germline V gene data show CDR1 as SNHLY and CDR2 as FYNNEI. This CDR3 spans 14 amino acids. The CDR3 loop is CASSERESVNEQFF. The CDR3 DNA is TGTGCCAGCAGTGAGCGGGAATCGGTCAATGAGCAGTTCTTC.

V gene TRBV5-8 combines with J gene TRBJ2-7, with D possibly matching TRBD1 (6 bases). This CDR3 is 14 amino acids long. Germline V CDR1 and CDR2: SGHTS, YDEGEE. V shed 4 bases and J shed 1 base, with 12 bases lying between them. The CDR3 region has the DNA TGTGCCAGCAGCCCATGGACAGAGTCCTACGAGCAGTACTTC. Its translation: CASSPWTESYEQYF. Filled out from reference TRBV5-8 and TRBJ2-7, the complete variable domain reads EAGVTQSPTHLIKTRGQQATLRCSPISGHTSVYWYQQALGLGLQFLLWYDEGEERNRGNFPPRFSGRQFPNYSSELNVNALELEDSALYLCASSPWTESYEQYFGPGTRLTVT.

The V and J genes are TRBV27 and TRBJ2-2, with 9 bases matching TRBD2. The trim removed 2 bases at V and 1 base at J, leaving 8 bases unmatched. Germline lookup yields CDR1 MNHEY and CDR2 SMNVEV (reference sequence). CDR3 length: 18 residues. The CDR3, as DNA: TGTGCCAGCAGTTTAGGTTTAGCGGGAGTTCGGAACACCGGGGAGCTGTTTTTT. As protein: CASSLGLAGVRNTGELFF.

This chain uses TRBV18 with TRBJ2-7, with D possibly matching TRBD2 (5 bases). Per the germline V gene, CDR1 is KGHSH and CDR2 is LQKENI. Trimming took off 5 bases at V and 3 bases at J, with 11 bases between the two ends. CDR3 length equals 13 residues. The CDR3 DNA reads TGTGCCAGCTCAAAAGGGAGCCACTACGAGCAGTACTTC. This sequence encodes CASSKGSHYEQYF.

The chain joins TRBV21-1 to TRBJ1-5. TRBV21-1 is given as a pseudogene. The CDR3 extends over 15 amino acids. DNA for the CDR3: TGTGCCAGCAGCCTAGCAGGGCCTAGCAATCAGCCCCAGCATTTT. It encodes CASSLAGPSNQPQHF.

J is TRBJ1-4 and V is TRBV5-1; 7 positions agree with TRBD1. The CDR3 totals 14 residues. Per the germline V gene, CDR1 is SGHRS and CDR2 is YFSETQ. V shed 3 bases and J 5 bases; nucleotides not matched to a gene: 4. CDR3 sequence reads: CASSSTGQNEKLFF. CDR3 in DNA: TGCGCCAGCAGCTCAACGGGACAGAATGAAAAACTGTTTTTT.

J is TRBJ2-7 and V is TRBV28; D possibly corresponds to TRBD1 (5 bases). Trimming removed 3 bases from V and 2 bases from J, with 11 bases in between. The CDR3 has 14 residues. The germline CDR1 and CDR2 sequences are MDHEN and SYDVKM. This CDR3 reads CASSLGGQPYEQYF. The CDR3 DNA is TGTGCCAGCAGTTTGGGTGGACAACCCTACGAGCAGTACTTC.

The rearrangement uses TRBV7-9 and TRBJ1-1, with 8 bases fitting TRBD1. The CDR3 has 12 amino acids. The ends lost 5 bases at V and 9 bases at J; junction bases unmatched: 5. Germline CDR1 SEHNR, CDR2 FQNEAQ (reference sequence). The CDR3 bases are TGTGCCAGCAGCCAACGACAGGGGCAAGCTTTCTTT. As protein: CASSQRQGQAFF.

The rearrangement uses TRBV27 and TRBJ2-1; TRBD1 agrees at 7 bases. From germline, CDR1 is MNHEY and CDR2 SMNVEV (reference sequence). CDR3 size: 13 residues. The V and J ends lost 7 bases and 11 bases, in that order; junction bases with no gene match: 11. The chain's CDR3 is CASTPRDREKQFF. CDR3 in DNA: TGTGCCAGCACCCCTCGCGACAGGGAGAAGCAGTTCTTC.

The rearrangement joins TRBV5-1 to TRBJ2-3; perhaps D is TRBD1 or TRBD2 (6 bases each). Germline V gene lookup returns CDR1 SGHRS and CDR2 YFSETQ. The V and J ends lost 0 bases and 5 bases respectively, with 13 bases between them. This CDR3 contains 15 residues. For the CDR3, the DNA is TGCGCCAGCAGCTTGGAGGGAGGAGGGGGAGATACGCAGTATTTT. Residues: CASSLEGGGGDTQYF.

The V call is TRBV4-3, the J call TRBJ2-3; D not resolved. V lost 0 bases and J lost 1, with 14 bases in between. The CDR3 spans 17 residues. Germline lookup yields CDR1 LGHNA and CDR2 YSLEER. CDR3 residues: CASSQDPTPTGTDTQYF. CDR3 DNA: TGCGCCAGCAGCCAAGATCCTACACCAACCGGCACAGATACGCAGTATTTT.

Remarks on this clone: A far more abundant clone sits one base away, making this likely a read error. The J gene is TRBJ2-2, the V gene TRBV6-4, with D maybe TRBD1 (6 bases). The CDR3 is 15 amino acids. The germline gives CDR1 MRHNA, CDR2 SNTAGT. The CDR3 DNA sequence: TGTGACAGCAGTGACTCGGACAGACACACCGGGGAGCTGTTTTTT. Its translation: CDSSDSDRHTGELFF.

The gene calls are TRBV9 and TRBJ2-2; D may be TRBD1 or TRBD2 (5 bases each). The CDR3 has 16 residues. Germline CDR1 and CDR2: SGDLS and YYNGEE. V lost 4 bases and J 0 bases, leaving 13 bases between the germline ends. The CDR3, as DNA: TGTGCCAGCAGCCAAACCGGGACCACGAACACCGGGGAGCTGTTTTTT. Protein sequence: CASSQTGTTNTGELFF.

The CDR3 sequence is CASSLYEGMSNQPQHF. The CDR3 DNA sequence: TGTGCCAGCAGCTTATACGAGGGTATGAGCAATCAGCCCCAGCATTTT. This rearrangement joins TRBV7-8 to TRBJ1-5; D remains ambiguous. Germline CDR1 reads SGHVS; CDR2 reads FQNEAQ. V shed 2 bases and J shed 1 base, with 12 bases lying between them. The CDR3 sequence is 16 residues long. The full variable domain, completed using reference TRBV7-8 and TRBJ1-5, is GAGVSQSPRYKVAKRGQDVALRCDPISGHVSLFWYQQALGQGPEFLTYFQNEAQLDKSGLPSDRFFAERPEGSVSTLKIQRTQQEDSAVYLCASSLYEGMSNQPQHFGDGTRLSIL.

J is TRBJ2-4 and V is TRBV28, with D tentatively TRBD2 (6 bases). The germline gives CDR1 MDHEN, CDR2 SYDVKM. The V end was cut by 6 bases, the J end by 5 bases, with 20 bases between. The CDR3 totals 16 residues. CDR3 in DNA: TGTGCCAGCAGCTTTGTGGGGAGGCGGACCGAAAACATTCAGTACTTC. Translating it yields CASSFVGRRTENIQYF.

CDR3 nucleotides: TGCGCCAGCAGTCAATCTCCTAGCGGCCGCTCCTACAATGAGCAGTTCTTC. As protein: CASSQSPSGRSYNEQFF. The chain links TRBV23-1 to TRBJ2-1, with 7 bases that match TRBD2. TRBV23-1 is filed as an ORF, its function uncertain. This CDR3 has 17 residues. Trimming removed 0 bases from V and 0 bases from J; junction bases left unmatched: 5.

Points on this clone: Other DNA sequences of this sample code for an identical CDR3. The V call is TRBV28, the J call TRBJ1-2, with D unresolved. Looked up from germline, CDR1 is MDHEN and CDR2 is SYDVKM. V was trimmed by 3 bases and J by 5 bases, leaving 7 bases between them. The CDR3 has 12 amino acids. This CDR3 reads CASSLRDYGYTF. The CDR3 nucleotides are TGTGCCAGCAGTTTGAGGGATTATGGCTACACCTTC.

About this clone itself: Only one base separates this from a far larger clonotype, so it likely reflects a read error. Other nucleotide sequences from this sample produce the same CDR3. This rearrangement joins TRBV15 to TRBJ2-7; D is possibly TRBD1 or TRBD2 (5 bases each). This CDR3 has 14 residues. CDR1 LNHNV and CDR2 YYDKDF come from the germline V gene (reference sequence). V was pared by 2 bases and J by 7 bases, with 15 bases between. This CDR3 reads CATSRKRDVAEQYF. CDR3 DNA sequence: TGTGCCACCAGCAGAAAAAGGGACGTCGCTGAGCAGTACTTC.

The V and J genes are TRBV6-5 and TRBJ2-5; unclear D gene. The CDR3 contains 15 residues. V was trimmed by 0 bases and J by 1 base, leaving 9 bases between them. CDR1 MNHEY and CDR2 SVGAGI come from the germline V gene. CDR3 loop: CASSYSSLAQETQYF. As DNA, the CDR3 is TGTGCCAGCAGTTACTCCTCCTTGGCCCAAGAGACCCAGTACTTC.

The V call is TRBV28, the J call TRBJ2-1; D is undetermined. This CDR3 is 13 amino acids long. Germline V gene lookup returns CDR1 MDHEN and CDR2 SYDVKM. Trimming took 4 bases from V and 12 from J, leaving 16 bases between them. CDR3 in amino acids: CASSSSTLHGQFF. The CDR3, as DNA: TGTGCCAGCAGTTCCTCGACACTTCACGGGCAGTTCTTC.

Remarks on this clone: This could be a read error, since a much larger clone is one nucleotide away. Within the sample, other DNA sequences also encode this same CDR3. This chain joins TRBV6-1 and TRBJ2-5; possibly TRBD1 for D (6 bases). The V gene's germline CDR1 is MNHNS and CDR2 SASEGT. The CDR3 spans 15 residues. The CDR3 region is CAVRPRRGGQETQYF. The DNA of the CDR3 is TGTGCAGTCAGGCCCCGAAGAGGGGGACAAGAGACCCAGTACTTC.

This clone came up many times. V usage is TRBV6-1 and J usage is TRBJ2-3, with 12 positions matching TRBD2. The germline CDR1 and CDR2 sequences are MNHNS and SASEGT. V trimming: 8 bases; J trimming: 9 bases; junction bases outside the gene matches: 9. This CDR3 comprises 14 residues. CDR3 loop: CASLRTSGVLTQYF. DNA of the CDR3: TGTGCCAGCTTACGGACTAGCGGGGTGTTGACGCAGTATTTT.

This chain joins TRBV14 and TRBJ2-5; 7 bases agree with TRBD1. Matching the DNA end better, TRBJ2-7 makes the J call doubtful. The CDR3 covers 15 residues. Germline CDR1 SGHDN, CDR2 FVKESK. CDR3 loop: CASSSLGQFPYEQYF. In DNA form, the CDR3 reads TGTGCCAGCAGCTCTCTGGGACAGTTCCCCTACGAGCAGTACTTC.

The chain uses TRBV25-1 and TRBJ1-6; D gene ambiguous. CDR3 length equals 14 residues. The germline CDR1 and CDR2 sequences are MGHDK and SYGVNS. Trimming pared 5 bases from V and 5 bases from J, leaving 10 bases between. Written as DNA, the CDR3 is TGTGCCAGCAGTCAGCGGTCCAATAATTCACCCCTCCACTTT. Translation gives CASSQRSNNSPLHF.